This is a list of T cell receptor beta chains from one sample in a study of technical replicates of blood from a handful of donors. The repertoire was sequenced with immunoSEQ multiplex PCR; TCRdb's copy has only in-frame clones and lacks some. Found here are 91,000 or so clones, roughly 95% of them singletons; the top ten hold about 0.35%. The sample comprised T cells isolated from PBMCs. These receptors came from a human donor in good health. Both conserved end residues are part of each CDR3. Each record gives: V gene, J gene, CDR3 protein.

>TRBV25-1|TRBJ2-2
CASRASGSTGELFF
>TRBV7-2|TRBJ2-6
CASSLVWASGANVLTF
>TRBV11-2|TRBJ1-4
CASSSLQGALEKLFF
>TRBV14|TRBJ1-3
CASSHDFDGHVYF
>TRBV7-3|TRBJ2-3
CASSLKTGLDTQYF
>TRBV4-1|TRBJ2-5
CASSQILRWETQYF
>TRBV5-1|TRBJ2-7
CASSLSLGLAELYPYEQYF
>TRBV27|TRBJ2-3
CASTQSSGATDTQYF
>TRBV5-4|TRBJ2-6
CASSFHNSGANVLTF
>TRBV10-1|TRBJ1-1
CASSGGLGNLNTEAFF
>TRBV10-3|TRBJ2-1
CAISGGYNEQFF
>TRBV5-1|TRBJ1-1
CASRSGTVMNTEAFF
>TRBV6-1|TRBJ1-1
CASRETGTRTEAFF
>TRBV19|TRBJ1-3
CASSRASSGNTIYF
>TRBV27|TRBJ1-1
CASSLDRGYAEAFF
>TRBV7-9|TRBJ2-4
CASSQLELNIQYF
>TRBV27|TRBJ2-7
CASGLGGSYEQYF
>TRBV18|TRBJ1-5
CASSDQQDQPQHF
>TRBV11-2|TRBJ2-1
CASSLGLSNEQFF
>TRBV19|TRBJ2-5
CAIIRRGTSGFQETQYF
>TRBV5-1|TRBJ2-2
CASSLKLAGGGTGELFF
>TRBV29-1|TRBJ1-1
CSVDVTEAFF
>TRBV5-1|TRBJ2-7
CASSGTGSVEQYF
>TRBV2|TRBJ2-2
CASTLGAGLNTGELFF
>TRBV27|TRBJ2-1
CASMDRLRNEQFF
>TRBV15|TRBJ2-7
CATSRDLNKQATPYEQYF
>TRBV27|TRBJ2-7
CASSIAGGGTYEQYF
>TRBV18|TRBJ2-3
CASSGGTDTQYF
>TRBV5-1|TRBJ1-1
CASTNTVAILTGSNTEAFF
>TRBV9|TRBJ2-1
CASSVGQGSEQFF
>TRBV4-1|TRBJ2-1
CASSLGRGEQFF